These 8 T cell receptor beta chains were sequenced from one sample in a study of cytomegalovirus exposure and HLA in healthy donors. Vbeta (60) and Jbeta (13) primers were used in the PCR. Clones were sequenced by immunoSEQ multiplex PCR, and TCRdb holds only the in-frame ones, with some missing. The data contain about 150,000 clones, 65% to 85% of them seen just once; the ten biggest clones take up roughly 5.5%. The sequenced sample consisted of PBMCs. The receptors originated from a woman between 35 and 50 years old in good health and CMV-seropositive.

The chain employs TRBV19 and TRBJ2-7; perhaps TRBD2 as D (6 bases). In germline, CDR1 is LNHDA, CDR2 SQIVND (reference sequence). The CDR3 length is 14 residues. V shed 3 bases and J shed 3 bases, with 12 bases lying between them. The CDR3 reads CASSMGTPSYEQYF. CDR3 sequence (DNA): TGTGCCAGTAGTATGGGGACTCCCAGCTACGAGCAGTACTTC.

The chain links TRBV7-3 to TRBJ2-2, with D unresolved. The CDR3 is made up of 14 amino acids. Trimming removed 5 bases from V and 2 bases from J, with 9 bases in between. Per the germline V gene, CDR1 is SGHTA and CDR2 is FQGTGA. The CDR3 sequence is CASSVWSNTGELFF. For the CDR3, the DNA is TGTGCCAGCAGCGTCTGGAGTAACACCGGGGAGCTGTTTTTT.

This chain joins TRBV11-2 and TRBJ2-3; the D gene is possibly TRBD1 (6 bases). V dropped 5 bases and J dropped 3 bases, with 18 bases sitting between them. CDR1 SGHAT and CDR2 FQNNGV come from the germline V gene. The CDR3 has 16 amino acids. The CDR3 region has the DNA TGTGCCAGCAGCCTAAGGGACACCGGCTGGACAGATACGCAGTATTTT. Amino acid sequence: CASSLRDTGWTDTQYF.

This chain uses TRBV7-2 with TRBJ2-7; the match to TRBD2 covers 8 bases. Germline V gene data show CDR1 as SGHTA and CDR2 as FQGNSA. With 5 bases clipped from V and 1 base from J, the junction kept 4 bases outside the gene matches. The CDR3 extends over 14 amino acids. As DNA, the CDR3 is TGTGCCAGCAGCCTGGGACTAGTATCCTACGAGCAGTACTTC. Its translation: CASSLGLVSYEQYF.

The table lists this clone with a count of one. This chain uses TRBV14 with TRBJ2-7; no clear D gene. CDR1 SGHDN and CDR2 FVKESK come from the germline V gene. The CDR3 consists of 12 residues. V shed 1 base and J shed 3 bases, with 4 bases lying between them. The CDR3 reads CASSQGGYEQYF. As DNA, the CDR3 is TGTGCCAGCAGCCAAGGCGGCTACGAGCAGTACTTC. The whole variable domain, remainder taken from reference TRBV14 and TRBJ2-7, is EAGVTQFPSHSVIEKGQTVTLRCDPISGHDNLYWYRRVMGKEIKFLLHFVKESKQDESGMPNNRFLAERTGGTYSTLKVQPAELEDSGVYFCASSQGGYEQYFGPGTRLTVT.

The V call is TRBV19, the J call TRBJ1-1; D remains unclear. The germline V and J ends were trimmed by 2 bases and 8 bases, with 12 bases remaining between them. The CDR3 covers 13 residues. Germline lookup yields CDR1 LNHDA and CDR2 SQIVND (reference sequence). The CDR3 bases are TGTGCCAGTAGTATACTTGGTGCCCAGGAAGCTTTCTTT. This encodes CASSILGAQEAFF.

The chain has TRBV7-3 and TRBJ2-2; 11 nucleotides line up with TRBD2. CDR1 and CDR2 from the germline V gene are SGHTA and FQGTGA. This CDR3 region has 16 residues. The V and J ends lost 0 bases and 4 bases, in that order; junction bases with no gene match: 1. The DNA of the CDR3 is TGTGCCAGCAGCTTAACTAGCGGGAGGGCCACCGGGGAGCTGTTTTTT. This gives the protein CASSLTSGRATGELFF.

This clone has a handful of counts. Other DNA sequences in the same sample also yield this CDR3. V usage is TRBV29-1 and J usage is TRBJ2-1; 11 positions agree with TRBD2. The germline CDR1 and CDR2 sequences are SQVTM and ANQGSEA. This CDR3 has 13 amino acids. After removal of 4 bases from V and 4 bases from J, the junction contained 0 bases not matched to a gene. In nucleotides, the CDR3 is TGCAGCGTTGGACTAGCGGGATACAATGAGCAGTTCTTC. Translated, it gives CSVGLAGYNEQFF.